This entry is about one TCR beta chain. Its antigen has not been determined. Base qualities are not provided; no much larger clone lies one nucleotide away. Libraries came from PCR. DNA from cultured CD4+ T cells was subjected to TCR sequencing with the Oncomine TCR Beta short-read assay at the Johns Hopkins FTIC core. The QIAamp micro DNA kit was used to extract genomic DNA from the cultured CD4+ T cells. Oncomine TCR Beta libraries made from cultured CD4+ T cells were pooled using unique dual indexes and sequenced on an Illumina iSeq 100. On the study's bioinformatics: Non-productive sequences were filtered out, and CDR3s that did not start with C, did not end with F or W, or were shorter than 7 amino acids were discarded. The MANAFEST web application identified antigen-specific clonotypes by comparing peptide-stimulated wells against reference wells and other culture wells. To be called positive, a clone needed an FDR below 0.05, an odds ratio above 5, and a productive frequency above 0.1% in at least two of three replicate wells. Clonotypes that were significantly expanded in both SARS-CoV-2 spike wells and at least one common cold coronavirus spike condition were defined as cross-reactive. Similarity between CDR3 sequences was evaluated in R version 3.6.1 using Levenshtein distances (stringdist) and unrooted phylogenetic trees (ape). TCRdb redid the processing of the public reads, applying fastp at Q25 and MiXCR, and retained in-frame beta chains. Records with the same CDR3 protein are collapsed into one entry carrying the most frequent genes and DNA. For this entry, the V and J calls and clone size follow TCRdb and not the study's own pipeline. The sample records under 6,500 distinct CDR3 sequences, 35% to 45% of which are singletons. Together, the top ten hold 30% to 35% of the sample.

Looking up the germline V gene yields CDR1 LGHNA and CDR2 YNFKEQ. Inclusive of the bounding cysteine and phenylalanine, the CDR3 is 15 residues long. CDR3 DNA is the only sequence kept; it has 45 bases, read in frame from the first base. Trimming at the junction amounts to 0 bases on V and 2 bases on J, and the germline ends lie 9 bases apart. This sample is drawn from a study of vaccination and CD4 T cells after COVID-19 (dated by TCRdb to the early 2020s). Concerning the study at large: Every convalescent patient had a positive nasal swab PCR test for SARS-CoV-2, with mild disease in nine patients and severe disease in one. In the convalescent cohort there were six males and four females, among whom were two Hispanic individuals, seven Caucasians, two Asians and one multiracial person. Participants received two doses of either the Pfizer-BioNTech BNT162b2 vaccine (n=8) or the Moderna mRNA-1273 vaccine (n=2). Post-COVID blood samples were collected from convalescent patients a median of around 96 days after diagnosis, with a range of roughly 30 to 161 days. Post-vaccine blood samples were taken a median of 72 days after the second vaccine dose, with a range of roughly 13 to 250 days. For stimulating the cultures, overlapping spike peptide pools were used, derived from SARS-CoV-2 as well as from the common cold coronaviruses HCoV-NL63, HCoV-OC43 and HCoV-229E. In control cultures, a CEFX viral epitope pool was used as positive control, an HIV-1 Nef peptide pool was used as negative control, or no peptide was added. In nine to eleven COVID-19 convalescent patients and a handful of infection-naive healthy vaccine recipients, researchers compared the spike-specific CD4+ TCR repertoire from before mRNA vaccination with the repertoire from after.

What the treatment or condition label conveys for this sample: approximately nine-day PBMC culture with coronavirus spike peptide pools or control peptides (ViraFEST assay). To expand antigen-specific T cells with peptide pools and then pick out the expanded clonotypes through TCR sequencing, the study relied on the ViraFEST assay. The convalescent patients' positive SARS-CoV-2 PCR tests fell between March and December 2020, which was before the Alpha, Beta and Delta variants emerged in the United States. Roughly 2 million PBMCs per well were cultured in IMDM with roughly 5% human AB serum and 8 to 10 IU/ml IL-2, plus 10 ug/ml peptide pools. On days 3 and 7, half of the culture medium was replaced with fresh IL-2-containing medium. CD4+ T cells were isolated after approximately ten days of culture through negative selection using the EasySep CD4+ T cell isolation kit. Ficoll-Paque Plus gradient centrifugation was used to isolate PBMCs from whole blood, and the isolated PBMCs were then either used fresh or cryopreserved at -140C. Culture conditions were generally each tested in triplicate wells.

General study outcomes and caveats: In convalescent patients, a median 86.3% of post-vaccine SARS-CoV-2-reactive clones were detected only after vaccination, and vaccine-specific priming was suggested by this finding. An increase in the median number of SARS-CoV-2-reactive clonotypes from 20 to 25 after infection to approximately 41 after vaccination was observed, but the change was not found to be significant. In convalescent patients, nearly all vaccine-specific clones (304 of 307) were found to be mono-reactive for SARS-CoV-2 spike rather than cross-reactive with common cold coronaviruses. Relatively few convalescent patients were included in the study, and early timepoints after natural infection were not analyzed.

The source is a human donor who had recovered from COVID-19. The sample consisted of CD4+ T cells from blood, cultured in vitro. Rearrangement joined TRBV4-2 to TRBJ2-3; there is no confident call for the D gene. Read as DNA, the sequence is TGTGCCAGCAGCCAAGACGGCAGACCCACAGATACGCAGTATTTT. This translates into CASSQDGRPTDTQYF.